These 29 T cell receptor beta chains originate from one sample sequenced in a study of T cells in Graves' hyperthyroidism and ophthalmopathy. From RNA transcripts, TCR beta CDR3 regions were amplified. The TCR CDR3 first-round RT-PCR relied on the HTBI primer set. TCRdb recomputed calls from the multiplex PCR reads with MiXCR, one row per CDR3 protein. The table shows about half a million distinct CDR3 sequences, with approximately 23% occurring only once. Sequenced: blood. These receptors were taken from a woman aged 70-85 years with Graves' ophthalmopathy.

This clonotype came up many times. The gene calls are TRBV2 and TRBJ2-4, with 7 positions matching TRBD2. Germline V gene lookup returns CDR1 SNHLY and CDR2 FYNNEI. The V segment lost 1 base and the J segment 10 bases; nucleotides outside the gene matches: 7. This CDR3 region has 14 residues. CDR3 residues: CASSEGAGEGIQYF. CDR3 bases: TGTGCCAGCAGTGAAGGGGCGGGAGAGGGTATTCAGTACTTC.

V gene TRBV20-1 combines with J gene TRBJ2-1; 10 positions agree with TRBD2. CDR1 is DFQATT, CDR2 SNEGSKA, per germline (reference sequence). Trimming at V came to 1 base and at J to 3 bases, leaving 12 bases not matched to a gene. This CDR3 has 18 residues. For the CDR3, the DNA is TGCAGTGCTAGAGCTCCCACAAGCCTAGCGGGAGACTACAATGAGCAGTTCTTC. Translating gives CSARAPTSLAGDYNEQFF.

The chain joins TRBV9 to TRBJ1-2; D may be TRBD1 (5 bases). This CDR3 region has 16 residues. CDR1 and CDR2 (germline): SGDLS, YYNGEE. Trimming took off 1 base at V and 1 base at J, with 14 bases between the two ends. The CDR3 is CASSVRPGTYNYGYTF. The CDR3 DNA sequence: TGTGCCAGCAGCGTACGTCCCGGGACTTATAACTATGGCTACACCTTC.

The rearrangement joins TRBV9 to TRBJ2-1; 7 positions agree with TRBD2. The CDR3 loop spans 17 amino acids. V was clipped by 4 bases and J by 2 bases; unmatched bases: 12. Germline loops: CDR1 SGDLS, CDR2 YYNGEE. CDR3 protein: CASSNPGSGFPYNEQFF. The DNA for the CDR3 is TGTGCCAGCAGCAACCCGGGTAGCGGGTTTCCCTACAATGAGCAGTTCTTC.

Concerning this clonotype itself: A junction boundary mismatches the germline segment, possibly from a read error. The chain carries TRBV7-7 and TRBJ2-1; 8 nucleotides line up with TRBD2. CDR3 size: 15 residues. Germline V lookup: CDR1 SSHAT, CDR2 FNYEAQ (reference sequence). CDR3 sequence (DNA): TGTGCTAGCAGCTCAGGGACTAGCTCCTACAATGAGCAGTTCTTC. Protein: CASSSGTSSYNEQFF.

This chain joins TRBV9 and TRBJ2-2; TRBD1 is a possible D gene (5 bases). The CDR3 contains 15 residues. V lost 5 bases to trimming and J lost 1 base, with 12 bases between them. Germline V CDR1 and CDR2: SGDLS, YYNGEE. CDR3: CASSRTRVNTGELFF. CDR3 coding DNA: TGTGCCAGCAGTAGGACCAGGGTGAACACCGGGGAGCTGTTTTTT.

V is TRBV20-1 and J is TRBJ2-3; weak D call: TRBD2 (6 bases). V was shortened by 3 bases and J by 4 bases, with 17 bases between the two germline ends. This CDR3 has 15 residues. Germline V gene data show CDR1 as DFQATT and CDR2 as SNEGSKA (reference sequence). CDR3 DNA sequence: TGCAGTGCTAGGTCCGGGACTGACCTCTCAGATACGCAGTATTTT. It codes for CSARSGTDLSDTQYF.

The rearrangement joins TRBV28 to TRBJ2-7, with 11 bases matching TRBD2. The CDR3 totals 15 residues. V was pared by 4 bases and J by 2 bases, with 4 bases of the junction left unmatched. The germline V gene encodes CDR1 MDHEN and CDR2 SYDVKM. The DNA of the CDR3 is TGTGCCAGCAGTTCCCGTAGCGGGAGGGCCTACGAGCAGTACTTC. It yields the protein CASSSRSGRAYEQYF.

The table lists this clonotype with many counts. The CDR3 DNA reads as TGTGCCAGCAGTTTAAAACTATACTATGGCTACACCTTC. Its translation: CASSLKLYYGYTF. The chain carries TRBV28 and TRBJ1-2; D unresolved. The CDR3 spans 13 residues. The germline gives CDR1 MDHEN, CDR2 SYDVKM. V lost 2 bases and J 3 bases, leaving 7 bases between the germline ends.

This sequence joins TRBV27 and TRBJ2-7; perhaps D is TRBD1 or TRBD2 (5 bases each). CDR1 is MNHEY, CDR2 SMNVEV, per germline (reference sequence). V was cut by 4 bases and J by 2 bases, with 12 bases left in between. The CDR3 runs 14 residues. CDR3 amino acids: CASSYRDGAYEQYF. The CDR3 DNA sequence: TGTGCCAGCAGTTACCGGGACGGTGCCTACGAGCAGTACTTC.

The J gene is TRBJ2-2, the V gene TRBV10-1, with D possibly matching TRBD1 (5 bases). CDR1 WNHNN and CDR2 SYGVQD come from the germline V gene (reference sequence). Trimming left V 10 bases short and J 0 bases short, with 12 bases between. This CDR3 has 14 amino acids. In nucleotides, the CDR3 is TGCGCCACCACAGGCGACCCGAACACCGGGGAGCTGTTTTTT. Residues: CATTGDPNTGELFF.

This clonotype was seen many times. The chain has TRBV12-3 or TRBV12-4 and TRBJ2-1; 13 bases are shared with TRBD2. V shed 3 bases and J 8 bases; nucleotides not matched to a gene: 4. The CDR3 has 15 amino acids. CDR3 nucleotides: TGTGCCAGCAGTTTCAGACTAGCGGGAGGCCATGAGCAGTTCTTC. Protein: CASSFRLAGGHEQFF.

This clonotype was counted only a few times. The chain has TRBV18 and TRBJ2-3; 8 positions match TRBD2. V trimming: 2 bases; J trimming: 1 base; junction bases outside the gene matches: 8. The germline V gene has CDR1 KGHSH and CDR2 LQKENI. This CDR3 has 17 amino acids. The CDR3 nucleotides are TGTGCCAGCTCACCAACTACTAGCGGCTACCGCACAGATACGCAGTATTTT. This codes for CASSPTTSGYRTDTQYF. Together with reference TRBV18 and TRBJ2-3, the CDR3 gives the full variable domain: NAGVMQNPRHLVRRRGQEARLRCSPMKGHSHVYWYRQLPEEGLKFMVYLQKENIIDESGMPKERFSAEFPKEGPSILRIQQVVRGDSAAYFCASSPTTSGYRTDTQYFGPGTRLTVL.

This clonotype came up many times. This chain uses TRBV12-3 or TRBV12-4 with TRBJ2-7; 7 nucleotides align to TRBD1. CDR3 length: 14 amino acids. The J segment lost 0 bases and the V segment lost 3 bases, leaving 2 bases of the junction unmatched. This CDR3 reads CASSLGQPSYEQYF. The CDR3 coding sequence is TGTGCCAGCAGTTTGGGACAGCCCTCCTACGAGCAGTACTTC.

This clonotype was detected a few times. The chain employs TRBV20-1 and TRBJ1-4, with D uncertain. The V and J ends lost 6 bases and 6 bases respectively, with 23 bases between them. CDR1 is DFQATT, CDR2 SNEGSKA, per germline (reference sequence). This CDR3 has 16 residues. CDR3 protein: CSAHPPARAAYEKLFF. The CDR3 nucleotides read TGCAGTGCACACCCCCCAGCTAGGGCAGCTTATGAAAAACTGTTTTTT.

CDR3 DNA: TGTGCCAGCAGTTACTCTGGGACAGGGAGGGACACCATATATTTT. Its protein product is CASSYSGTGRDTIYF. The gene calls are TRBV6-5 and TRBJ1-3; 9 positions agree with TRBD1. The CDR3 length is 15 residues. In germline, CDR1 is MNHEY, CDR2 SVGAGI. J was trimmed by 8 bases and V by 0 bases; bases with no gene match: 5.

This chain's CDR3 is CASSPRRLEFNGEQFF. Here the CDR3 DNA reads TGTGCCAGCAGTCCTCGAAGACTAGAGTTTAATGGTGAGCAGTTCTTC. The rearrangement joins TRBV6-2 or TRBV6-3 to TRBJ2-1, with D possibly TRBD2 on 6 matching bases. The germline V and J ends were trimmed by 5 bases and 9 bases, with 23 bases remaining between them. The CDR3 sequence is 16 residues long. Germline lookup yields CDR1 MNHEY and CDR2 SVGEGT.

V and J are TRBV2 and TRBJ2-1; TRBD1 matches 11 bases. Germline trimming cut 6 bases from V and 5 bases from J; bases unmatched to any gene: 6. CDR1 is SNHLY, CDR2 FYNNEI, per germline. CDR3 length equals 15 residues. The CDR3 loop is CASRWGTGGDNEQFF. The CDR3 nucleotides read TGTGCCAGCAGGTGGGGGACAGGGGGGGACAATGAGCAGTTCTTC.

The V gene is TRBV2, the J gene TRBJ1-2; possibly TRBD1 for D (5 bases). The germline V gene has CDR1 SNHLY and CDR2 FYNNEI. There are 11 residues in the CDR3. Trimming shortened V by 4 bases and J by 8 bases, and 8 bases separated the two germline ends. The CDR3 region is CASSGQQGYTF. The CDR3 coding sequence is TGTGCCAGCAGTGGACAGCAGGGCTACACCTTC.

This clonotype was observed once. A read error may explain this, as a much larger clone is one base away. This sequence joins TRBV7-9 and TRBJ2-7, with 9 bases identical to TRBD2. Germline V gene lookup returns CDR1 SEHNR and CDR2 FQNEAQ (reference sequence). This CDR3 contains 15 residues. The CDR3 loop reads CANSFWTSDPYEQYF. In DNA, the CDR3 is TGTGCCAACAGCTTCTGGACTAGCGATCCCTACGAGCAGTACTTC.

There are a few counts of this clonotype. The chain joins TRBV5-1 to TRBJ1-1; D may be TRBD1 (6 bases). V shed 4 bases and J shed 3 bases, with 13 bases lying between them. CDR3 length: 14 residues. Germline CDR1 is SGHRS and CDR2 is YFSETQ. The CDR3 DNA reads TGCGCCAGCAGCCCCGTGGGGGCGTACACTGAAGCTTTCTTT. Its translation is CASSPVGAYTEAFF.

To note about this clonotype: It may be a read error: a sequence one base away is much more abundant. The chain employs TRBV28 and TRBJ2-7; D unclear. CDR1 is MDHEN and CDR2 is SYDVKM in the germline V gene. The CDR3 has 11 residues. The CDR3 bases are TGTGCCACCATGAGCTACTACGAGCAGTGCTTC. This translates into CATMSYYEQCF.

The genes are TRBV5-1 and TRBJ2-5; D is uncertain. Germline V gives CDR1 SGHRS, CDR2 YFSETQ. The CDR3 sequence is 13 residues long. V was shortened by 4 bases and J by 4 bases, with 11 bases between the two germline ends. The CDR3 loop is CASSRALLETQYF. Here the CDR3 DNA reads TGCGCCAGCAGCCGGGCCTTACTAGAGACCCAGTACTTC.

In the case of this clonotype: Since a much larger clone is just one base distant, this may be a read error. The rearrangement uses TRBV6-1 and TRBJ2-7; D not certain. CDR3 length: 12 residues. The V gene's germline CDR1 is MNHNS and CDR2 SASEGT. Trimming pared 6 bases from V and 6 bases from J, leaving 12 bases between. CDR3 sequence: CASSSPVCEQYF. For the CDR3, the DNA is TGTGCCAGCAGCTCCCCGGTCTGCGAGCAGTACTTC.

A few counts support this clonotype. The chain carries TRBV7-9 and TRBJ1-6; possibly TRBD1 for D (5 bases). V was pared by 3 bases and J by 9 bases, with 15 bases between. Germline CDR1 and CDR2: SEHNR and FQNEAQ (reference sequence). The CDR3 contains 15 residues. CDR3 in DNA: TGTGCCAGCAGCTTGGGGAGGGGAGGAGTTTCACCCCTCCACTTT. As protein: CASSLGRGGVSPLHF.

This clonotype came up many times. Here the CDR3 reads CASSSKGGIDIWMNTEAFF. CDR3 nucleotide sequence: TGTGCCAGCAGTTCGAAGGGAGGAATCGATATATGGATGAACACTGAAGCTTTCTTT. The chain carries TRBV6-5 and TRBJ1-1; D not certain. The germline V gene has CDR1 MNHEY and CDR2 SVGAGI. V was pared by 4 bases and J by 0 bases, with 24 bases between. The CDR3 consists of 19 residues.

The gene calls are TRBV28 and TRBJ1-5; unclear D gene. CDR3 length: 13 residues. Trimming took 6 bases from V and 6 from J, leaving 12 bases between them. CDR1 and CDR2 (germline): MDHEN, SYDVKM. CDR3 DNA sequence: TGTGCCAGCAGCACCTCGACTAGTCAGCCCCAGCATTTT. Translation gives CASSTSTSQPQHF.

This clonotype was recorded a few times. V and J are TRBV6-1 and TRBJ2-5; perhaps TRBD2 as D (6 bases). CDR1 is MNHNS and CDR2 is SASEGT in the germline V gene. The CDR3 covers 15 residues. Trimming pared 5 bases from V and 0 bases from J, leaving 13 bases between. The CDR3 DNA sequence: TGTGCCAGCAGTCTTCAGGGACTGTACCAAGAGACCCAGTACTTC. Translated: CASSLQGLYQETQYF.

This sequence joins TRBV29-1 and TRBJ2-1; possibly TRBD2 for D (5 bases). Trimming removed 3 bases at V and 8 bases at J, with 17 bases between. The CDR3 covers 14 residues. Germline loops: CDR1 SQVTM, CDR2 ANQGSEA. The CDR3 loop is CSVDMSAGSDEQFF. The CDR3 DNA sequence: TGCAGCGTTGACATGTCTGCGGGTAGCGATGAGCAGTTCTTC.